The 18 T cell receptor beta chains given below trace back to one sample, sequenced in a study of identical twins. TCRdb itself ran the 5' RACE reads through MiXCR, one entry per CDR3 protein. The data contain some 1,700,000 distinct CDR3 sequences, about 31% of them singletons. Input material: cord blood. These receptors were obtained from a newborn girl in good health.

This clonotype was recorded only once. The V call is TRBV18, the J call TRBJ2-7, with D tentatively TRBD1 or TRBD2 (5 bases each). The J call is in doubt because the DNA end fits TRBJ2-4 better. CDR3 length equals 16 residues. Per germline, CDR1 KGHSH and CDR2 LQKENI. CDR3 nucleotides: TGTGCCAGCTCACCACGACCCGGGGCAAGAGGGGACATTCAGTACTTC. Protein: CASSPRPGARGDIQYF.

This clonotype has a handful of counts. This chain links TRBV10-3 with TRBJ1-6; TRBD1 is a possible D gene (5 bases). The V gene lost 0 bases and the J gene lost 8 bases, with 11 bases spanning the gap. CDR1 and CDR2 from the germline V gene are ENHRY and SYGVKD. The CDR3 has 15 amino acids. The CDR3 loop reads CAISESGGTDSPLHF. The CDR3 DNA follows: TGTGCCATCAGTGAGTCGGGGGGGACTGATTCACCCCTCCACTTT.

The V gene is TRBV3-1, the J gene TRBJ2-4; D is uncertain. Germline CDR1 reads LGHDT; CDR2 reads YNNKEL (reference sequence). The germline V and J ends were trimmed by 1 base and 0 bases, with 13 bases remaining between them. The CDR3 has 17 residues. As DNA, the CDR3 is TGTGCCAGCAGCCAAGTCGGCAGGCCCCTAGCCAAAAACATTCAGTACTTC. Protein product: CASSQVGRPLAKNIQYF.

This sequence joins TRBV6-2 or TRBV6-3 and TRBJ2-3; D assignment may be TRBD1 or TRBD2 (5 bases each). Germline loops: CDR1 MNHEY, CDR2 SVGEGT. The CDR3 has 13 residues. The V gene lost 8 bases and the J gene lost 10 bases, with 19 bases spanning the gap. CDR3 nucleotides: TGTGCCAGCTTTCGGACCGGGGCGGATTCGCAGTATTTT. Encoded protein: CASFRTGADSQYF.

Only one count was recorded for this clonotype. The J gene is TRBJ2-5, the V gene TRBV5-1; no firm D call. Per germline, CDR1 SGHRS and CDR2 YFSETQ. V lost 1 base and J lost 4, with 8 bases in between. This CDR3 has 13 amino acids. The CDR3 DNA reads TGCGCCAGCAGCTTGAACTTCCGAGAGACCCAGTACTTC. Amino acids: CASSLNFRETQYF. The full variable domain, rest sourced from reference TRBV5-1 and TRBJ2-5, is KAGVTQTPRYLIKTRGQQVTLSCSPISGHRSVSWYQQTPGQGLQFLFEYFSETQRNKGNFPGRFSGRQFSNSRSEMNVSTLELGDSALYLCASSLNFRETQYFGPGTRLLVL.

Details on this clonotype: The germline gene is not matched at one end of the junction; a read error may be the cause. This chain joins TRBV5-1 and TRBJ2-1; TRBD2 might be the D (6 bases). The CDR3 has 12 amino acids. Looked up from germline, CDR1 is SGHRS and CDR2 is YFSETQ. CDR3 sequence reads: CASSSGLNEQFF. The DNA of the CDR3 is TGTGCCAGCAGCTCGGGACTCAATGAGCAGTTCTTC. Looking up the rest from reference TRBV5-1 and TRBJ2-1 gives the full variable domain: KAGVTQTPRYLIKTRGQQVTLSCSPISGHRSVSWYQQTPGQGLQFLFEYFSETQRNKGNFPGRFSGRQFSNSRSEMNVSTLELGDSALYLCASSSGLNEQFFGPGTRLTVL.

Points on this clonotype: A read error may explain this, as a much larger clone is one base away. The chain carries TRBV21-1 and TRBJ2-4; the table's D call, TRBD1, has no DNA check behind it. TRBV21-1 is given as a pseudogene. This CDR3 comprises 17 residues. The CDR3 loop reads CASSLTGGKLTKNIQYF. The CDR3 DNA follows: TGTGCCAGCAGCCTAACTGGGGGCAAATTAACCAAAAACATTCAGTACTTC.

The V gene is TRBV7-9, the J gene TRBJ2-3, with a possible D match to TRBD2 (6 bases). Trimming removed 1 base at V and 5 bases at J, with 19 bases between. CDR3 size: 17 residues. The germline V gene has CDR1 SEHNR and CDR2 FQNEAQ (reference sequence). Written as DNA, the CDR3 is TGTGCCAGCAGCTTAGGGGCGGTGCGGGATACGAAAGATACGCAGTATTTT. Translated: CASSLGAVRDTKDTQYF.

The rearrangement links TRBV7-2 to TRBJ2-4, with D unclear. The J call may be mistaken, given a closer DNA end match to TRBJ2-5. Germline loops: CDR1 SGHTA, CDR2 FQGNSA. The length of the CDR3 is 14 residues. In DNA form, the CDR3 reads TGTGCCAGCAGCTTATATGGCCTTAAAGAGACCCAGTACTTC. Residues: CASSLYGLKETQYF.

This clonotype showed up just a few times. In DNA form, the CDR3 reads TGTGCCAGCAGTGAAGGACTAGCGGGAGGGCCGACAGATACGCAGTATTTT. Encoded protein: CASSEGLAGGPTDTQYF. The V call is TRBV25-1, the J call TRBJ2-3, with TRBD2 identical over 15 bases. After removal of 2 bases from V and 3 bases from J, the junction contained 3 bases not matched to a gene. The length of the CDR3 is 17 residues. Germline CDR1 MGHDK, CDR2 SYGVNS.

This clonotype has a handful of counts. J is TRBJ1-1 and V is TRBV6-5; perhaps TRBD1 as D (5 bases). CDR1 is MNHEY and CDR2 is SVGAGI in the germline V gene. The CDR3 spans 15 residues. V was shortened by 7 bases and J by 4 bases, with 19 bases between the two germline ends. DNA for the CDR3: TGTGCCAGCATCAACAAGGGAGGGGTGGGCACTGAAGCTTTCTTT. Translated, it gives CASINKGGVGTEAFF.

The rearrangement joins TRBV13 to TRBJ1-1; unclear D gene. V was shortened by 5 bases and J by 4 bases, with 17 bases between the two germline ends. CDR1 is PRHDT and CDR2 is FYEKMQ in the germline V gene (reference sequence). The CDR3 spans 15 residues. The DNA of the CDR3 is TGTGCCAGCAGCATAAACCCCCACGGGAGCACTGAAGCTTTCTTT. It translates to CASSINPHGSTEAFF.

The chain joins TRBV20-1 to TRBJ1-1; D is perhaps TRBD1 (5 bases). This CDR3 has 14 amino acids. Trimming shortened V by 6 bases and J by 4 bases, and 18 bases separated the two germline ends. The V gene's germline CDR1 is DFQATT and CDR2 SNEGSKA (reference sequence). DNA of the CDR3: TGCAGTGCCCACAAACCGTCTGGGGGCACTGAAGCTTTCTTT. Amino acid sequence: CSAHKPSGGTEAFF.

J is TRBJ1-1 and V is TRBV7-2, with a possible D match to TRBD1 (6 bases). Between the trimmed V and J ends, which lost 10 bases and 0 bases, there was a span of 18 bases. The CDR3 has 15 amino acids. Germline-derived CDR1 and CDR2 are SGHTA and FQGNSA. Here the CDR3 DNA reads TGTGCCACTCCTAACGGGGGGCGGATGAACACTGAAGCTTTCTTT. Amino acids: CATPNGGRMNTEAFF.

This chain links TRBV28 with TRBJ2-2; D remains unclear. Trimming stripped 8 bases from V and 3 bases from J, with 7 bases between. This CDR3 spans 12 amino acids. Per germline, CDR1 MDHEN and CDR2 SYDVKM. CDR3 region: CASHRYTGELFF. The CDR3 DNA follows: TGTGCCAGCCATAGATACACCGGGGAGCTGTTTTTT.

In its sample, this clonotype was seen a few times. The rearrangement joins TRBV6-5 to TRBJ1-2, with D unresolved. V dropped 3 bases and J dropped 5 bases, with 10 bases sitting between them. Germline V gives CDR1 MNHEY, CDR2 SVGAGI. The CDR3 runs 13 residues. This chain's CDR3 is CASSYMGFYGYTF. The CDR3 DNA follows: TGTGCCAGCAGTTATATGGGGTTTTATGGCTACACCTTC.

This rearrangement joins TRBV2 to TRBJ2-5, with TRBD2 identical over 7 bases. Per the germline V gene, CDR1 is SNHLY and CDR2 is FYNNEI. CDR3 length equals 14 residues. The J segment lost 11 bases and the V segment lost 5 bases, leaving 14 bases of the junction unmatched. For the CDR3, the DNA is TGTGCCAGCAGTATTAGCGGGCTTGGGGATGAGCAGTACTTC. This gives the protein CASSISGLGDEQYF. Full variable domain (missing parts from reference TRBV2 and TRBJ2-5): EPEVTQTPSHQVTQMGQEVILRCVPISNHLYFYWYRQILGQKVEFLVSFYNNEISEKSEIFDDQFSVERPDGSNFTLKIRSTKLEDSAMYFCASSISGLGDEQYFGPGTRLLVL.

V and J are TRBV12-3 or TRBV12-4 and TRBJ1-1, with D hard to call. The CDR3 covers 13 residues. Trimming took 3 bases from V and 7 from J, leaving 12 bases between them. The CDR3 region has the DNA TGTGCCAGCAGTTTCGGTGTACCTAGTGAAGCTTTCTTT. It is translated as CASSFGVPSEAFF.